This passage covers 11 T cell receptor beta chains from one sample sequenced in a study of STAT5B mutations in CD4+ large granular lymphocyte leukemia. Clones were read by immunoSEQ multiplex PCR, and TCRdb kept only the in-frame ones, dropping some. The table has some 3,900 clones, 75% to 85% seen once. The sample was PBMCs. These receptors all stem from a man aged 60-69 years with CD4+ T-cell large granular lymphocyte leukemia.

The gene calls are TRBV13 and TRBJ2-7; 9 nucleotides align to TRBD1. Germline V gene data show CDR1 as PRHDT and CDR2 as FYEKMQ (reference sequence). The J segment lost 5 bases and the V segment lost 8 bases, leaving 10 bases of the junction unmatched. This CDR3 is 14 amino acids long. The DNA of the CDR3 is TGTGCCAGCCGAAGGGGACAGGGTGTCAACGAGCAGTACTTC. Protein sequence: CASRRGQGVNEQYF.

The sample holds a few counts of this clone. The chain is built from TRBV15 and TRBJ1-2; D possibly corresponds to TRBD1 (6 bases). CDR1 and CDR2 from the germline V gene are LNHNV and YYDKDF (reference sequence). Trimming took 0 bases from V and 8 from J, leaving 22 bases between them. The length of the CDR3 is 17 residues. CDR3 coding DNA: TGTGCCACCAGCAGAGATCGGGGGCCACTTACAGGGACGGGCTACACCTTC. This sequence encodes CATSRDRGPLTGTGYTF. Using reference TRBV15 and TRBJ1-2 for the parts outside the CDR3, the full variable domain is DAMVIQNPRYQVTQFGKPVTLSCSQTLNHNVMYWYQQKSSQAPKLLFHYYDKDFNNEADTPDNFQSRRPNTSFCFLDIRSPGLGDTAMYLCATSRDRGPLTGTGYTFGSGTRLTVV.

The chain has TRBV4-3 and TRBJ2-1; no clear D. This CDR3 region has 17 residues. Trimming took off 0 bases at V and 2 bases at J, with 14 bases between the two ends. The germline gives CDR1 LGHNA, CDR2 YSLEER. In DNA, the CDR3 is TGCGCCAGCAGCCAAGATCTACAGCGACCGGCCTACAATGAGCAGTTCTTC. It yields the protein CASSQDLQRPAYNEQFF.

The J gene is TRBJ2-3, the V gene TRBV9; D gene ambiguous. CDR3 size: 12 residues. CDR1 is SGDLS and CDR2 is YYNGEE in the germline V gene. Trimming left V 1 base short and J 4 bases short, with 4 bases between. CDR3 sequence reads: CASSVPADTQYF. As DNA, the CDR3 is TGTGCCAGCAGCGTACCGGCAGATACGCAGTATTTT.

V usage is TRBV15 and J usage is TRBJ2-3; possibly TRBD1 for D (6 bases). The length of the CDR3 is 16 residues. V was pared by 1 base and J by 1 base, with 12 bases between. Germline V gene lookup returns CDR1 LNHNV and CDR2 YYDKDF (reference sequence). The CDR3 sequence is CATSRGRQVGTDTQYF. For the CDR3, the DNA is TGTGCCACCAGCAGAGGTAGACAGGTCGGCACAGATACGCAGTATTTT. Full variable domain (outside the CDR3, taken from reference TRBV15 and TRBJ2-3): DAMVIQNPRYQVTQFGKPVTLSCSQTLNHNVMYWYQQKSSQAPKLLFHYYDKDFNNEADTPDNFQSRRPNTSFCFLDIRSPGLGDTAMYLCATSRGRQVGTDTQYFGPGTRLTVL.

This clone was seen a few times. This chain connects TRBV9 to TRBJ2-3; 11 bases match TRBD2. V shed 4 bases and J 3 bases; nucleotides not matched to a gene: 7. This CDR3 region has 16 residues. Germline loops: CDR1 SGDLS, CDR2 YYNGEE. CDR3 protein: CASSLLAGGGTDTQYF. CDR3 nucleotide sequence: TGTGCCAGCAGCCTTTTAGCGGGGGGGGGAACAGATACGCAGTATTTT.

The V call is TRBV19, the J call TRBJ1-6; unclear D gene. The CDR3 has 15 residues. Trimming pared 3 bases from V and 10 bases from J, leaving 16 bases between. The germline V gene encodes CDR1 LNHDA and CDR2 SQIVND (reference sequence). In DNA form, the CDR3 reads TGTGCCAGTAGTATCGGGGTGAAGGGCAGCTCACCCCTCCACTTT. Its protein product is CASSIGVKGSSPLHF.

The chain employs TRBV6-4 and TRBJ2-1; D perhaps matches TRBD1 (6 bases). Trimming shortened V by 5 bases and J by 7 bases, and 12 bases separated the two germline ends. Germline-derived CDR1 and CDR2 are MRHNA and SNTAGT. The CDR3 covers 13 residues. The CDR3 protein is CASSRGQTNEQFF. CDR3 nucleotide sequence: TGTGCCAGCAGTCGAGGACAGACAAATGAGCAGTTCTTC.

The V gene is TRBV30, the J gene TRBJ2-3; D is unclear. The CDR3 runs 15 residues. The V end was cut by 2 bases, the J end by 0 bases, with 12 bases between. Looked up from germline, CDR1 is GTSNPN and CDR2 is SVGIG (reference sequence). CDR3 coding DNA: TGTGCCTGGAGTCTTGCCTCGCGAAGCACAGATACGCAGTATTTT. It is translated as CAWSLASRSTDTQYF.

The CDR3 sequence: CASSLGTTAFETQYF. The CDR3 DNA reads as TGTGCCAGCAGCTTAGGGACTACGGCTTTTGAGACCCAGTACTTC. The chain couples TRBV7-6 to TRBJ2-5; D may be TRBD2 (6 bases). Looked up from germline, CDR1 is SGHVS and CDR2 is FNYEAQ. The CDR3 contains 15 residues. V was cut by 1 base and J by 5 bases, with 14 bases left in between.

The rearrangement uses TRBV27 and TRBJ1-2, with 8 positions matching TRBD1. CDR1 and CDR2 (germline): MNHEY, SMNVEV (reference sequence). The CDR3 has 14 amino acids. After removal of 5 bases from V and 3 bases from J, the junction contained 5 bases not matched to a gene. CDR3 DNA: TGTGCCAGCAGTCCGGGGGACAGGTACTATGGCTACACCTTC. Translated, it gives CASSPGDRYYGYTF.